This T cell receptor (beta chain) was sequenced for a study of beta chain features in type 1 diabetes (dated by TCRdb to 2016 to 2019). As for the study more broadly: Patients and healthy donors did not differ in mean age, gender distribution, total cell number or subset yield. The study compared the TCRB repertoires of sorted circulating CD4+ T cell subsets in recently diagnosed type 1 diabetes patients with those in matched healthy donors. Naive and central memory subsets were obtained from all 30 or so donors, but regulatory and stem cell-like memory subsets were isolated from only 8 patients and roughly eight healthy donors. A total of over 90,000,000 sorted cells were examined across all samples, and a strong correlation was observed between cell number per subset and RNA yield. Results and caveats for the whole study, not just this receptor: Sequencing cDNA rather than genomic DNA could over-represent highly expressing activated cells, although activation and CD3 levels did not differ between groups. Naive, central memory and regulatory TCRB repertoires appeared more similar among patients than among healthy donors. At VDJ recombination sites, patients with type 1 diabetes made fewer insertions and deleted more nucleotides, a pattern implying thymic rearrangement abnormalities. Only small numbers of individuals were included in the HLA sub-analyses, which left unresolved whether HLA type had any influence on TCRB rearrangement. Shorter templates might be favored by PCR, yet because patient and control samples were amplified and corrected together, any such skew would affect both groups equally. A moderate but significant shortening of TCRB CDR3 length was observed in type 1 diabetes patients in all four CD4+ subsets.

There are a few counts of this clone. There is no known antigen for this receptor. Within one base of it there is no much larger clone, and no base qualities were kept. The entire isolated RNA was reverse transcribed using the High Capacity cDNA Reverse Transcription Kit, and thus expressed TCRB transcripts were sequenced. Deep immunoSEQ sequencing was performed on naive, central memory and regulatory T cell samples, with an average of roughly 3.5 million total reads per sample. After sorted cells were lysed in RLT buffer, RNA was extracted with DNase-treated RNeasy Micro or Mini kits, with the choice depending on cell number. Each cell subset was processed separately to prevent cross-contamination, with patient and healthy donor samples processed together. TCRB sequences were amplified from cDNA with the immunoSEQ multiplex PCR, producing 87-bp fragments spanning the CDR3 region. Sequencing of the amplicons was performed on the Illumina HiSeq platform. The paper's processing steps were these. PCR bias was corrected computationally using synthetic template baselines, and reads within Hamming distance 2 were collapsed, with unmergeable singletons discarded. By aligning reads against IMGT, V, D and J genes, CDR3 length, and insertions or deletions at six rearrangement sites were assigned. Within each subset, clonotype counts were normalized to the number of sorted cells before true diversity and Gini coefficients were calculated with the tcR R package. The overlap coefficient, calculated on TCRB nucleotide sequences, was used to quantify repertoire sharing. As a proxy for the pre-selection repertoire, out-of-frame TCRB sequences from naive cells were analyzed. TCRdb took over this immuneACCESS table, retaining in-frame rearrangements with V and J assigned. Such tables are incomplete; in checked studies, under half of the missing clones stem from an unresolved V gene, and the remainder is unexplained. V and J calls and clone size are those listed in that table; D and trimming were worked out from the DNA. Recorded for this sample are 200,000 to 300,000 clones; 12% to 15% of them occurred a single time. Jointly, the top ten make up about 0.026% of the sample.

The germline V gene (reference sequence) provides CDR1 PRHDT and CDR2 FYEKMQ. V drops 2 bases and J drops 0 bases, leaving 17 bases in between. The CDR3, cysteine through phenylalanine, is 17 amino acids long. Only the CDR3 portion is preserved as DNA: 51 bases, with reading frame beginning at the first base. From each donor, a single peripheral blood sample of around 120 mL on average was drawn into heparinised tubes. Naive, central memory, regulatory and stem cell-like memory CD4+ T cells were sorted on a BD FACSAria II using a panel including CD45RO, CCR7, CD25, CD127, CD95 and CD27. All sorted populations exceeded 95% purity. PBMCs were isolated right away by Lymphoprep density gradient centrifugation and were stained directly, without culture. So that batch effects would be minimized, each experiment stained and sorted samples in pairs, pairing one healthy donor with one patient.

This TCR came from a woman between 35 and 50 years old in good health. Recombination linked TRBV13 to TRBJ2-7; TRBD1 is a weak D gene call, 6 bases matching. Specimen: naive CD4+ T cells from blood. In the paper's terms, the cell subset or site label means: true naive CD4+ T cells. In nucleotide form, the sequence is TGTGCCAGCAGCTTATCCCGTCACCGGGACAACTCCTACGAGCAGTACTTC. The translation is CASSLSRHRDNSYEQYF.